This section outlines one T cell receptor (beta chain) sequence together with its context. Its target is unknown. Excluded were patients with other autoimmune diseases, uncontrolled infections, pregnancy or lactation. V lost 0 bases, J lost 7 bases, and 14 bases lay in between. The germline CDR1 and CDR2 sequences are SGDLS and YYNGEE. This CDR3 is 16 amino acids long. Amplified TCR beta CDR3 regions were obtained using RNA transcripts as template. Second-round multiplex PCR came after a first-round RT-PCR that employed HTBI primers. TCRdb re-derived calls from the multiplex PCR reads in MiXCR, one entry per CDR3 protein. The top ten hold around 10% of the sample, which has about 1.2 million distinct CDR3 sequences, about 40% seen once. The sample originates from a study of Graves' ophthalmopathy and Graves' hyperthyroidism. Background on the study: Absence of ophthalmopathy within 18 months of follow-up defined stable hyperthyroidism. Study-wide results and caveats: Sensitivity reached approximately 88% and specificity about 80% for a 13-signature model separating ophthalmopathy from stable hyperthyroidism.

The TCR comes from an adult man with Graves' hyperthyroidism. V and J are TRBV9 and TRBJ1-6; no firm D call. The specimen was peripheral blood or thyroid tissue (not recorded which). CDR3 amino acids: CASSVGSKGTNSPLHF. In nucleotides, the CDR3 is TGTGCCAGCAGCGTAGGTTCGAAGGGCACCAATTCACCCCTCCACTTT.